The rows below give T cell receptor beta chains drawn from one sample of a study of blood T cell repertoires in COVID-19. Sequencing was performed with immunoSEQ multiplex PCR; in TCRdb, only in-frame clones are kept and a portion is missing. The sample has roughly 120,000 clones; roughly three quarters are singletons. The sample was peripheral blood. The receptor set was obtained from a human donor in a cohort sampled during active COVID-19. The CDR3 runs from the conserved cysteine through the conserved F or W. D genes are given only for firm matches. Clone sizes are given selectively: once, few, many, or a class where the clone is expanded.

>17|TRBV6-1|TRBJ1-5|.|TRBD1
TGTGCCAGCAGTGTCGCGGTCCCGGGACAGGGGGGTCAGCCCCAGCATTTT
CASSVAVPGQGGQPQHF
>16|TRBV5-6|TRBJ2-3|once|TRBD2
TGTGCCAGCAGCTTGGTGACGGGAGGCCTCACAGATACGCAGTATTTT
CASSLVTGGLTDTQYF
>16|TRBV10-3|TRBJ1-5|.|TRBD1
TGTGCCATCAGTGAAAGACAGGGGAGTCAACATCAGCCCCAGCATTTT
CAISERQGSQHQPQHF
>14|TRBV7-9|TRBJ1-1|.|.
TGTGCCAGCAGCCGCAGGGTTGGGAACACTGAAGCTTTCTTT
CASSRRVGNTEAFF
>15|TRBV7-9|TRBJ1-1|few|.
TGTGCCAGCAGCTCCAACAGGGTGGTGGCCACTGAAGCTTTCTTT
CASSSNRVVATEAFF
>13|TRBV7-2|TRBJ1-2|.|.
TGTGCCAGCAGCTTAGGAGGTTACGATGGCTACACCTTC
CASSLGGYDGYTF
>14|TRBV19|TRBJ2-7|.|TRBD1
TGTGCCAGTAGTGCCCCCGGGACAGGAGGCGAGCAGTACTTC
CASSAPGTGGEQYF
>14|TRBV27|TRBJ2-6|.|.
TGTGCCAGCAGCCCCTCCTCTGGGGCCAACGTCCTGACTTTC
CASSPSSGANVLTF
>16|TRBV27|TRBJ2-7|.|TRBD2
TGTGCCAGCAGTAGGCCCGCGGGGGGAAACCCCTACGAGCAGTACTTC
CASSRPAGGNPYEQYF
>15|TRBV6-4|TRBJ2-3|.|TRBD1
TGTGCCAGCAGTGTAGGGACAGCCTTCACAGATACGCAGTATTTT
CASSVGTAFTDTQYF
>14|TRBV19|TRBJ2-7|once|TRBD1
TGTGCCAGTAGTATTGGATACAGGGGCTACGAGCAGTACTTC
CASSIGYRGYEQYF
>17|TRBV5-6|TRBJ1-2|.|TRBD1
TGTGCCAGCAGCTTGGAGGGGGGACAGGCCCCTAACTATGGCTACACCTTC
CASSLEGGQAPNYGYTF
>13|TRBV27|TRBJ2-7|.|.
TGTGCCAGCAGTTTACAGGCCTCCTACGAGCAGTACTTC
CASSLQASYEQYF
>16|TRBV3-1/TRBV3-2|TRBJ1-5|.|.
TGTGCCAGCAGCCTGGGATCGGGGACAAGCAATCAGCCCCAGCATTTT
CASSLGSGTSNQPQHF
>16|TRBV28|TRBJ2-7|.|TRBD1
TGTGCCAGCAGTTCTCAACAGGGGGCGACCTTCTACGAGCAGTACTTC
CASSSQQGATFYEQYF
>13|TRBV10-3|TRBJ1-5|.|TRBD1
TGTGCCATCAGGTTACAGGGGTCCCAGCCCCAGCATTTT
CAIRLQGSQPQHF
>17|TRBV9|TRBJ2-7|once|TRBD1
TGTGCCAGCAGCGAACACCCTGGGGGACAGGGAATTTACGAGCAGTACTTC
CASSEHPGGQGIYEQYF
>14|TRBV27|TRBJ2-5|.|TRBD1
TGTGCCAGCAGTCCCTGGGACAGACAAGAGACCCAGTACTTC
CASSPWDRQETQYF
>16|TRBV2|TRBJ2-1|few|TRBD2
TGTGCCAGCAGTGAACCCCGGACTAGCGGCATCAATGAGCAGTTCTTC
CASSEPRTSGINEQFF
>14|TRBV27|TRBJ1-6|.|TRBD1
TGTGCCAGCAGTTTTGGACAGGTCAATTCACCCCTCCACTTT
CASSFGQVNSPLHF
>16|TRBV6-6|TRBJ1-5|.|.
TGTGCCAGCAGTTCCACACCCAGGGGATTTAGTCAGCCCCAGCATTTT
CASSSTPRGFSQPQHF
>14|TRBV6-5|TRBJ1-6|few|.
TGTGCCAGCAGTTACTCGAAGGGGCGATCACCCCTCCACTTT
CASSYSKGRSPLHF
>15|TRBV5-1|TRBJ1-1|.|.
TGCGCCAGCAGCTATGCAGGGAGGGAGAACACTGAAGCTTTCTTT
CASSYAGRENTEAFF
>16|TRBV6-5|TRBJ1-1|.|.
TGTGCCAGCAGTTACTCCGTTGGGGCAGCGAACACTGAAGCTTTCTTT
CASSYSVGAANTEAFF
>15|TRBV10-2|TRBJ1-4|.|TRBD1
TGCGCCAGCAGTCCAGGACAGGGTATCAATGAAAAACTGTTTTTT
CASSPGQGINEKLFF
>15|TRBV7-9|TRBJ1-4|.|.
TGTGCCAGCAGCTGGCCCGCCACAACTAATGAAAAACTGTTTTTT
CASSWPATTNEKLFF
>13|TRBV11-2|TRBJ2-1|.|.
TGTGCCAGCAAAGCCACAGACCACAATGAGCAGTTCTTC
CASKATDHNEQFF
>12|TRBV28|TRBJ2-7|.|.
TGTGCCACCTCTCCCCCCCAGGCCGAGCAGTACTTC
CATSPPQAEQYF
>18|TRBV7-8|TRBJ1-4|.|.
TGTGCCAGCAGCGCCTGGGCCCAAGAGCTTGCAACTAATGAAAAACTGTTTTTT
CASSAWAQELATNEKLFF
>15|TRBV4-2|TRBJ2-7|.|.
TGTGCCAGCAGCCAAGATCCCCTGGCGGGAAACGAGCAGTACTTC
CASSQDPLAGNEQYF
>13|TRBV5-4|TRBJ1-1|.|.
TGTGCCAGCAGCTTAGCAGGGGCCACTGAAGCTTTCTTT
CASSLAGATEAFF
>14|TRBV3-1/TRBV3-2|TRBJ2-7|.|TRBD1
TGTGCCAGCAGCCTCGGGACAGGGGTCTACGAGCAGTACTTC
CASSLGTGVYEQYF
>15|TRBV6-5|TRBJ2-7|.|TRBD2
TGTGCCAGCACCGCCGGGACTAGTTTTTGGGACGAGCAGTACTTC
CASTAGTSFWDEQYF
>16|TRBV7-8|TRBJ1-5|.|.
TGTGCCAGCAGCTTAACCGGGATTAATAGCAATCAGCCCCAGCATTTT
CASSLTGINSNQPQHF
>14|TRBV7-9|TRBJ1-1|.|TRBD1
TGTGCCAGCAGCCCTGGACAGGTGAACACTGAAGCTTTCTTT
CASSPGQVNTEAFF
>15|TRBV30|TRBJ2-5|once|TRBD1
TGTGCCTGGAGTGTAGGGACAGGGGGCTCGGAGACCCAGTACTTC
CAWSVGTGGSETQYF
>17|TRBV3-1/TRBV3-2|TRBJ2-5|.|TRBD2
TGTGCCAGCAGCCCGACCGCCGGGACTAGCGTCCAAGAGACCCAGTACTTC
CASSPTAGTSVQETQYF
>14|TRBV27|TRBJ2-7|.|.
TGTGCCAGCAGTTTACGCAGGGTGGGTTACGAGCAGTACTTC
CASSLRRVGYEQYF
>17|TRBV19|TRBJ1-4|.|.
TGTGCCAGTAGTCCAAGAGGGTCCGGGGGGCATAATGAAAAACTGTTTTTT
CASSPRGSGGHNEKLFF
>14|TRBV10-2|TRBJ1-4|.|.
TGCGCCAGCAAAACAGGGATGGCTAATGAAAAACTGTTTTTT
CASKTGMANEKLFF
>14|TRBV5-1|TRBJ2-7|.|.
TGCGCCAGCAGCTTGGATGGTCTAGTCTACGAGCAGTACTTC
CASSLDGLVYEQYF
>15|TRBV4-1|TRBJ1-1|.|TRBD1
TGCGCCAGCAGCCATCTCGGGACAGGGAACACTGAAGCTTTCTTT
CASSHLGTGNTEAFF
>13|TRBV30|TRBJ1-5|.|TRBD1
TGTGCCTGGAGTGGACAGGGGAATCAGCCCCAGCATTTT
CAWSGQGNQPQHF
>14|TRBV6-5|TRBJ1-1|few|TRBD1
TGTGCCAGCAGTTACGACAGGGGGAACACTGAAGCTTTCTTT
CASSYDRGNTEAFF
>15|TRBV6-5|TRBJ2-1|.|TRBD1
TGTGCCAGCAGCCTAGGGACAGGGCTTTACAATGAGCAGTTCTTC
CASSLGTGLYNEQFF
>11|TRBV7-8|TRBJ2-7|.|.
TGTGCCAGCAGCTCAAGCCCAGAGCAGTACTTC
CASSSSPEQYF
>13|TRBV29-1|TRBJ2-7|.|TRBD2
TGCAGCGTTCGGACTAGCGGGAGCTACGAGCAGTACTTC
CSVRTSGSYEQYF
>16|TRBV15|TRBJ2-7|once|TRBD1
TGTGCCACCAGCAGAGGTAAAGGACAGGGGATAAACGAGCAGTACTTC
CATSRGKGQGINEQYF
>18|TRBV9|TRBJ1-3|.|TRBD1
TGTGCCAGCAGCCCCCTGCGGACAGGGGGCCGCTCTGGAAACACCATATATTTT
CASSPLRTGGRSGNTIYF
>13|TRBV30|TRBJ2-7|.|TRBD1
TGTGCCTGGGCTACCGACAGGGGATACGAGCAGTACTTC
CAWATDRGYEQYF